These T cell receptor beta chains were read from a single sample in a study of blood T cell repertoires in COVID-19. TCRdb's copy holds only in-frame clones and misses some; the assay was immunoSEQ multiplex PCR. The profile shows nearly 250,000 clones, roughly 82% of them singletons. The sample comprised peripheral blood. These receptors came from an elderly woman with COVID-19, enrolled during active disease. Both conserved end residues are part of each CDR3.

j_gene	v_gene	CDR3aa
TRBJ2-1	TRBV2	CASREEQGAANEQFF
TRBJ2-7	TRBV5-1	CASSLSTEPREQYF
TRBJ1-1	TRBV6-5	CASQREVNTEAFF
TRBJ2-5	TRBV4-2	CASSQSRLAGGYQETQYF
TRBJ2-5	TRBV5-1	CASSLDSGGARETQYF
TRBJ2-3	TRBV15	CATSRDSGALGTDTQYF
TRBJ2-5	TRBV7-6	CASSLDDRVGETQYF
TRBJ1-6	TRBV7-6	CASSSQGQGNSPLHF
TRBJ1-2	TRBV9	CASSGYRASYGYTF
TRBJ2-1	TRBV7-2	CASSLVLGAYNEQFF
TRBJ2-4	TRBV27	CASASLQGSQFQYF
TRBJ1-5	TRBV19	CASSPRTGGFNQPQHF
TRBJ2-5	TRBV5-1	CASSFGTGRETQYF
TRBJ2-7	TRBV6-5	CASIMTGGLGEQYF
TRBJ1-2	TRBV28	CASRDIQTGKGDTF
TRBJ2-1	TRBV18	CASSGQGSYNEQFF
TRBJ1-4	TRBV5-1	CASSLDRGGEKLFF
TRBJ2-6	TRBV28	CASSFSAGANVLTF
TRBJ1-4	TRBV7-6	CASSLGGTGGGKLFF
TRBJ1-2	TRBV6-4	CASSDSIWGDYYTF
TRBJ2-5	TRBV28	CASRTGGGGKTQYF
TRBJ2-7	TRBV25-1	CASSARGSYEQYF
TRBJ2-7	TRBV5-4	CASRPVGSYEQYF
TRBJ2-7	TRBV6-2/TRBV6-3	CASSYRDRGEQYF
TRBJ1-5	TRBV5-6	CASSLGQPGEPQHF
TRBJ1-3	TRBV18	CASSPGLNSGNTIYF
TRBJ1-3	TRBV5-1	CASSLNPGQGAGNTIYF
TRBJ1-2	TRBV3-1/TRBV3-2	CASSRGDRGYGGGYTF
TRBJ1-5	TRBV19	CASSMPVSNQPQHF
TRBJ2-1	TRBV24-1	CATSGVSYNEQFF
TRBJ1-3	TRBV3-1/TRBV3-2	CASSQEFTGNTIYF
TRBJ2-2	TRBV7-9	CASVLGQGESGELFF
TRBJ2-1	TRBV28	CASSLTPGKGDEQFF
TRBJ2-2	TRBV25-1	CASSVSGTGGTGELFF
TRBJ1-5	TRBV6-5	CASSYSAGNSNQPQHF
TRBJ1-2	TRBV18	CASSPAGENYGYTF
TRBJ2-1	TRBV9	CASSKRVDNEQFF
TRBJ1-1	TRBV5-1	CASSSTGNTEAFF
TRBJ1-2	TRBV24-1	CATSDLQAGGNYGYTF
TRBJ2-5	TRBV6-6	CASSFVGLETQYF
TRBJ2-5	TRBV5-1	CASSPVRTPQETQYF
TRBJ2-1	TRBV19	CASSPRVAGGSSYNEQFF
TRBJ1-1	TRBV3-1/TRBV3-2	CASGQPPNTEAFF
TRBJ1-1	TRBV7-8	CASSFSEYTEAFF
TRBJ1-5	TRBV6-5	CASSYIGGNQPQHF
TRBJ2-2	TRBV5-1	CASSGLGTSGGAGGELFF
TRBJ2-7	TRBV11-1	CASSLRTEGPYEQYF
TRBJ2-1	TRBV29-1	CSVEHRGRGAYYGNEQFF
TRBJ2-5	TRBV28	CASSPPGQETQYF